This T cell receptor (beta chain) derives from a study of human T cells and chemical hapten exposure. General study findings and limits: Those TCRs sitting above 1 in 1000 frequency stayed the same with DPC sensitization. Because they had alopecia, donors may respond immunologically unlike healthy people.

A single record per CDR3 protein comes from TCRdb applying MiXCR to the RACE reads. Of over 35,000 distinct CDR3 sequences listed, 8.9% are singletons. This CDR3 contains 16 residues. The germline V and J ends were trimmed by 4 bases and 2 bases, with 16 bases remaining between them. Time point given: patch test 2, 6 weeks after DPC sensitization. The treatment here: therapeutic diphenylcyclopropenone sensitization with weekly scalp DPC. Alopecia patients deemed DPC-suitable, aged 18 to 70, excluding pregnancy. The total RNA was obtained from whole blood that was not fractionated. This clonotype was observed a few times. Its specificity is unknown.

This sequence originates from a woman aged 35 to 49 with alopecia areata. Some clones in this sample may be carry-over from other donors' samples. V usage is TRBV12-3 or TRBV12-4 and J usage is TRBJ2-3; D is unclear. Sequenced material: whole blood, taken in connection with sensitization to the hapten diphenylcyclopropenone (DPC). CDR3 region: CASSYGDSEFTDTQYF. DNA of the CDR3: TGTGCCAGCAGTTACGGAGACTCGGAGTTCACAGATACGCAGTATTTT.